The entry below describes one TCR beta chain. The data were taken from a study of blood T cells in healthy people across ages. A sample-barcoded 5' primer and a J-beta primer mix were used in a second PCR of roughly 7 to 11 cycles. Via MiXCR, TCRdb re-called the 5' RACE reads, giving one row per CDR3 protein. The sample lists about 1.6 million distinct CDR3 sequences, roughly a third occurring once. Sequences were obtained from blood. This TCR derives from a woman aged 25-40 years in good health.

Here the CDR3 reads CASSLAGPRSTDTQYF. CDR3 bases: TGTGCCAGCAGCTTAGCGGGACCGCGAAGCACAGATACGCAGTATTTT. This chain links TRBV7-2 with TRBJ2-3, with D perhaps TRBD1 or TRBD2 (5 bases each). The CDR3 contains 16 residues. Germline lookup yields CDR1 SGHTA and CDR2 FQGNSA. Trimming cost V 0 bases and J 0 bases, with 10 bases left between them.